A selection of T cell receptor beta chains follows, all from one sample in a study of T-cell reconstitution after alpha-beta-depleted transplantation in children. TCRdb processed the PCR reads anew with MiXCR; each CDR3 protein has one entry. The table has 77,000 or so distinct CDR3 sequences, 18% seen once. The sequencing used PBMCs, mostly from graft donor cells, collected 360 days after TCRalphabeta/CD19-depleted stem cell transplant. The receptors stem from a male patient under 10 years old who had a stem cell transplant for acute lymphoblastic leukemia, so the T cells may come from the graft donor. Both conserved end residues are part of each CDR3. The D gene is left open where the match is weak. Rows may omit the clone size; those that give it use once, few, many or a size class.

clone_size | j_call | v_call | d_call | cdr3_nt | cdr3_aa
- | TRBJ2-3 | TRBV20-1 | - | TGCAGTGCTAGTAGGACAGATACGCAGTATTTT | CSASRTDTQYF
few | TRBJ1-5 | TRBV12-3/TRBV12-4 | TRBD1 | TGTGCCAGCAGTACCGGACAGGGGGCCCCCAATCAGCCCCAGCATTTT | CASSTGQGAPNQPQHF
few | TRBJ2-4 | TRBV5-1 | - | TGCGCCAGCAGCTTTTTAGCCAAAAACATTCAGTACTTC | CASSFLAKNIQYF
once | TRBJ2-5 | TRBV7-2 | TRBD2 | TGTGCCAGCAGCCGACTTAGCGGGGAGACCCAGTACTTC | CASSRLSGETQYF
few | TRBJ1-2 | TRBV12-3/TRBV12-4 | - | TGTGCCAGCAGTTTCTGGAACTATGGCTACACCTTC | CASSFWNYGYTF
few | TRBJ2-3 | TRBV6-2/TRBV6-3 | TRBD2 | TGTGCCAGCAGCCGTCAGTGGCGGACTAGCGGCCACACAGATACGCAGTATTTT | CASSRQWRTSGHTDTQYF
few | TRBJ1-1 | TRBV5-1 | TRBD1 | TGCGCCAGCAGCTTCACCGGGACAGGGGGTTACACTGAAGCTTTCTTT | CASSFTGTGGYTEAFF
few | TRBJ2-7 | TRBV7-8 | TRBD1 | TGTGCCAGCAGCTTAGTAGGACAGGACGAGCAGTACTTC | CASSLVGQDEQYF
- | TRBJ2-4 | TRBV3-1 | - | TGTGCCAGCAGCCCCGACTATCTCTCACTAGCCAAAAACATTCAGTACTTC | CASSPDYLSLAKNIQYF
many | TRBJ2-1 | TRBV10-1 | - | TGCGCCAGCAGTGAGGGGGGGAGTCTAGCAGATTCCTACAATGAGCAGTTCTTC | CASSEGGSLADSYNEQFF
many | TRBJ1-5 | TRBV7-2 | - | TGTGCCAGCAGCCTCGGGCCTGACGAGCCCCAGCATTTT | CASSLGPDEPQHF
- | TRBJ2-5 | TRBV11-3 | - | TGTGCCAGCAGCACCCGGACCCGGCGGGAGACCCAGTACTTC | CASSTRTRRETQYF
- | TRBJ2-6 | TRBV5-1 | - | TGCGCCAGCAGCTTGGATACAGGGACGGGGGCCAACGTCCTGACTTTC | CASSLDTGTGANVLTF
- | TRBJ1-5 | TRBV5-1 | - | TGCGCCAGCAGCCTCGGGAAAAATCAGCCCCAGCATTTT | CASSLGKNQPQHF
few | TRBJ2-3 | TRBV12-3/TRBV12-4 | TRBD2 | TGTGCCAGCCCGAAGGGTGGCCTAGCGGGAGTCACAGATACGCAGTATTTT | CASPKGGLAGVTDTQYF
few | TRBJ2-2 | TRBV7-6 | TRBD2 | TGTGCCAGCAGCCCCCGGACTAGCGGGGACACCGGGGAGCTGTTTTTT | CASSPRTSGDTGELFF
few | TRBJ2-5 | TRBV6-5 | TRBD1 | TGTGCCAGCAGTTTCGGGACAGGGAAAGAGACCCAGTACTTC | CASSFGTGKETQYF
few | TRBJ2-1 | TRBV6-1 | TRBD2 | TGTGCCAGCAAACTGACTAGCGGGTCTTTCTATGAGCAGTTCTTC | CASKLTSGSFYEQFF
few | TRBJ2-7 | TRBV7-9 | - | TGTGCCAGCAGCCCTTTTATAGCGGTAGTCTACGAGCAGTACTTC | CASSPFIAVVYEQYF
- | TRBJ2-7 | TRBV5-1 | - | TGCGCCAGCAGCAGGGGACGGTCCTACGAGCAGTACTTC | CASSRGRSYEQYF
- | TRBJ2-5 | TRBV5-1 | TRBD1 | TGCGCCAGCAGCTTTTGGACAGGGCCCCAAGAGACCCAGTACTTC | CASSFWTGPQETQYF
many | TRBJ2-2 | TRBV4-2 | - | TGTGCCAGCAGCCAAGAAATTACCGGGGAGCTGTTTTTT | CASSQEITGELFF
many | TRBJ2-2 | TRBV10-1 | TRBD1 | TGCGCCAGCAGTGAGGTGACAGGGGTAGACACCGGGGAGCTGTTTTTT | CASSEVTGVDTGELFF
- | TRBJ2-4 | TRBV9 | TRBD2 | TGTGCCAGCAGCGTAGCCCCCCGGACTAGCGTGACGGGAAACATTCAGTACTTC | CASSVAPRTSVTGNIQYF
- | TRBJ2-1 | TRBV5-1 | TRBD2 | TGCGCCAGCAGCTTGCCGTGGACTAGCGGGATCAATGAGCAGTTCTTC | CASSLPWTSGINEQFF
few | TRBJ2-7 | TRBV12-3/TRBV12-4 | - | TGTGCCAGCAGCACTAGTTTTCATTACGAGCAGTACTTC | CASSTSFHYEQYF
few | TRBJ2-7 | TRBV5-1 | - | TGCGCCAGCAGCTTTACATCTGGCTCCTACGAGCAGTACTTC | CASSFTSGSYEQYF
few | TRBJ1-1 | TRBV29-1 | - | TGCAGCGTTGAATCAGGACTGAACACTGAAGCTTTCTTT | CSVESGLNTEAFF
few | TRBJ2-1 | TRBV6-2/TRBV6-3 | TRBD2 | TGTGCCAGCAGTGCCGGGACTAGTACGCCGAACCCAATGAACTATCCATTCTTC | CASSAGTSTPNPMNYPFF
many | TRBJ2-2 | TRBV7-9 | - | TGTGCCAGCAGCTTAGTGTCAGCGAACACCGGGGAGCTGTTTTTT | CASSLVSANTGELFF
few | TRBJ2-5 | TRBV19 | TRBD2 | TGTGCCAGTAGTATCCCCGCCGGGACTAGCGGGAGAGGGACCCAGTACTTC | CASSIPAGTSGRGTQYF
few | TRBJ2-3 | TRBV5-1 | TRBD2 | TGCGCCAGCAGCTATAGCGGGCTAGATACGCAGTATTTT | CASSYSGLDTQYF
many | TRBJ1-1 | TRBV19 | - | TGTGCCAGTACCAGCAGGGTGGTACAGACTGAAGCTTTCTTT | CASTSRVVQTEAFF
- | TRBJ1-5 | TRBV5-1 | - | TGCGCCAGCAGCTTGGACGGGGTGAGAAATCAGCCCCAGCATTTT | CASSLDGVRNQPQHF
- | TRBJ2-1 | TRBV24-1 | TRBD2 | TGTGCCACCAGTGGCAAATTAGCGGGCGTCAATGAGCAGTTCTTC | CATSGKLAGVNEQFF
- | TRBJ2-7 | TRBV12-3/TRBV12-4 | TRBD1 | TGTGCCAGCAGTTTGAACCTCCGGACAGGGGGACCCTACGAGCAGTACTTC | CASSLNLRTGGPYEQYF
medium-sized | TRBJ1-2 | TRBV12-3/TRBV12-4 | - | TGTGCCAGCAGTTCCTCACCGAGTAGCTACACCTTC | CASSSSPSSYTF
few | TRBJ2-1 | TRBV7-8 | - | TGTGCCAGCAGCCTCAAGTGGGCCGGGACTGCGCAGTTCTTC | CASSLKWAGTAQFF
- | TRBJ2-3 | TRBV11-2 | - | TGTGCCAGCAGCTTCCATGGGGGATTAAATACGCAGTATTTT | CASSFHGGLNTQYF
- | TRBJ2-1 | TRBV5-5 | - | TGTGCCAGCAGCTTGGATCTGTACTCCTACAATGAGCAGTTCTTC | CASSLDLYSYNEQFF
few | TRBJ2-7 | TRBV10-3 | - | TGTGCCATCAGTTCCGGGCCCAGCGGCGAGCAGTACTTC | CAISSGPSGEQYF
few | TRBJ2-7 | TRBV5-1 | - | TGCGCCAGCACCATGGGGGCTGAGGGCGAGCAGTACTTC | CASTMGAEGEQYF
- | TRBJ1-5 | TRBV21-1 | - | TGTGCCAGCAGCAGAAAAAAGGGGGCAGGAGGTCTGACCCAGCCCCAGCATTTT | CASSRKKGAGGLTQPQHF
few | TRBJ2-7 | TRBV3-1 | TRBD1 | TGTGCCAGCAGCCAAGTCCCCGGGACAGGGGGTAACTACGAGCAGTACTTC | CASSQVPGTGGNYEQYF
few | TRBJ2-1 | TRBV6-1 | TRBD2 | TGTGCCAGTATAGCGGGAGTGGAGTTCTTC | CASIAGVEFF
many | TRBJ2-3 | TRBV12-3/TRBV12-4 | TRBD1 | TGTGCCAGCAGACGCCATGGGACAGGGGGCGGCACAGATACGCAGTATTTT | CASRRHGTGGGTDTQYF
few | TRBJ1-2 | TRBV24-1 | - | TGTGCCACCAGTGTCTGTACAGGGACTAGGAACTATGGCTACACCTTC | CATSVCTGTRNYGYTF
many | TRBJ2-1 | TRBV12-3/TRBV12-4 | - | TGTGCCAGCAGTTTCTGGACTTGGACCTACAATGAGCAGTTCTTC | CASSFWTWTYNEQFF
few | TRBJ2-7 | TRBV6-2/TRBV6-3 | - | TGTGCCAGCATGTGCCACGAGCAGTACTTC | CASMCHEQYF
- | TRBJ2-3 | TRBV7-9 | - | TGTGCCAGCACCCCTAGGAGAACTACAGATACGCAGTATTTT | CASTPRRTTDTQYF
- | TRBJ2-6 | TRBV12-3/TRBV12-4 | TRBD2 | TGTGCCAGCACCTTCGGACTAGTCGAGAGCTCTGGGGCCAACGTCCTGACTTTC | CASTFGLVESSGANVLTF
few | TRBJ2-1 | TRBV7-9 | - | TGTGCCAGCAGCTTAGCTAGCGGAATATACAATGAGCAGTTCTTC | CASSLASGIYNEQFF
- | TRBJ2-1 | TRBV10-3 | - | TGTGCCATCAGTGAATTTAATGAGCAGTTCTTC | CAISEFNEQFF
few | TRBJ1-1 | TRBV7-8 | - | TGTGCCAGCAGCCACAGCAGGATGAACACTGAAGCTTTCTTT | CASSHSRMNTEAFF
- | TRBJ2-1 | TRBV5-1 | - | TGCGCCAGCAGCTTGCCCCCTTCCTGGCAGGGGAATGAGCAGTTCTTC | CASSLPPSWQGNEQFF
few | TRBJ2-7 | TRBV7-9 | - | TGTGCCAGCAGCTTAGCATCGATCAGGGGCCCGGGCGAGCAGTACTTC | CASSLASIRGPGEQYF
- | TRBJ2-6 | TRBV27 | - | TGTGCCAGCACCCAGGTTGCGAGTGGGGCCAACGTCCTGACTTTC | CASTQVASGANVLTF
many | TRBJ2-5 | TRBV3-1 | TRBD2 | TGTGCCAGCAGCCAAGGACTAGCGCGCCAAGAGACCCAGTACTTC | CASSQGLARQETQYF
few | TRBJ2-3 | TRBV5-6 | - | TGTGCCAGCAGCTTTTTGAGCAGCACAGATACGCAGTATTTT | CASSFLSSTDTQYF